This TCR beta chain was sequenced for a study of OX40 agonist ivuxolimab in advanced cancers. Deletions cut 1 base from V and 9 bases from J, with 10 bases between. In germline, CDR1 is LNHNV, CDR2 YYDKDF (reference sequence). CDR3 size: 14 residues. Only in-frame clones appear in the TCRdb table, and some are missing; sequencing was by immunoSEQ multiplex PCR. This table has around 15,000 clones, roughly three quarters appearing once. J is TRBJ1-6 and V is TRBV15, with D tentatively TRBD1 (6 bases). This receptor was identified in an adult with an advanced solid tumor such as melanoma, head and neck, liver or kidney cancer. Sequences were derived from CD4+ or CD8+ T cells sorted from blood, sampled in a trial of the OX40 agonist ivuxolimab. The CDR3 here is CATSRGGGLSPLHF. The DNA of the CDR3 is TGTGCCACCAGCAGAGGAGGGGGGCTTTCACCCCTCCACTTT.